Presented here are 27 T cell receptor beta chains from one specimen sequenced in a study of blood T cell repertoires in COVID-19. TCRdb's table, derived via immunoSEQ multiplex PCR, lists solely in-frame clones and lacks some. The table shows 200,000 to 300,000 clones, with around 84% occurring only once. The sample taken for sequencing was peripheral blood. The receptors come from a man aged 60-69 years with acute or convalescent COVID-19.

This clone occurred once. The chain uses TRBV27 and TRBJ1-1, with 7 bases fitting TRBD1. Per germline, CDR1 MNHEY and CDR2 SMNVEV (reference sequence). CDR3 length equals 14 residues. J was trimmed by 0 bases and V by 8 bases; bases with no gene match: 6. This CDR3 is CASWRDSLNTEAFF. The CDR3 DNA is TGTGCCAGCTGGAGGGACAGCCTGAACACTGAAGCTTTCTTT.

The V gene is TRBV2, the J gene TRBJ2-1; tentatively, D is TRBD2 (6 bases). The germline CDR1 and CDR2 sequences are SNHLY and FYNNEI. This CDR3 comprises 15 residues. V shed 9 bases and J shed 5 bases, with 20 bases lying between them. The chain's CDR3 is CASQDRDSEDNEQFF. CDR3 nucleotides: TGTGCCAGTCAAGACCGGGACTCCGAAGACAATGAGCAGTTCTTC.

This clone was seen more than once but under ten times. The rearrangement links TRBV7-7 to TRBJ2-2, with TRBD2 as a possible D gene (6 bases). This CDR3 is built from 14 residues. Germline V lookup: CDR1 SSHAT, CDR2 FNYEAQ (reference sequence). CDR3 nucleotide sequence: TGTGCTAGCGGCGCGTCCCAGGGTGCAGGGGAGCTGTTTTTT. This codes for CASGASQGAGELFF.

The chain carries TRBV4-1 and TRBJ1-1; TRBD1 might be the D (5 bases). Trimming took off 0 bases at V and 5 bases at J, with 16 bases between the two ends. CDR1 is MGHRA, CDR2 YSYEKL, per germline. CDR3 length: 16 residues. CDR3 protein: CASSQDHWSGITEAFF. CDR3 sequence (DNA): TGCGCCAGCAGCCAAGATCATTGGTCAGGGATTACTGAAGCTTTCTTT.

CDR3 coding DNA: TGTGCCACCAGAAGGGAAGCGCTGAGTTCGGGGGCCCAGTACTTC. Amino acid sequence: CATRREALSSGAQYF. The V gene is TRBV10-3, the J gene TRBJ2-5, with D possibly TRBD2 on 6 matching bases. The CDR3 is made up of 15 amino acids. The V gene's germline CDR1 is ENHRY and CDR2 SYGVKD. V lost 10 bases and J lost 9, with 27 bases in between.

This clone showed up just once. The gene calls are TRBV5-1 and TRBJ2-4; a weak D match, TRBD2 (5 bases). CDR3 size: 14 residues. Looked up from germline, CDR1 is SGHRS and CDR2 is YFSETQ. V was trimmed by 0 bases and J by 6 bases, leaving 10 bases between them. The CDR3 reads CASSLASRGNIQYF. The CDR3 DNA sequence: TGCGCCAGCAGCTTGGCCAGTCGGGGAAACATTCAGTACTTC.

The CDR3 nucleotides read TGTGCCAGCAGCGAAAGGACAGATCAGCCCCAGCATTTT. Translating it yields CASSERTDQPQHF. This rearrangement joins TRBV4-2 to TRBJ1-5; possibly TRBD1 for D (6 bases). CDR3 length equals 13 residues. Trimming removed 5 bases from V and 5 bases from J, with 10 bases in between. The germline V gene encodes CDR1 LGHNA and CDR2 YNFKEQ.

The V gene is TRBV5-1, the J gene TRBJ2-2, with D unclear. The CDR3 covers 14 residues. V lost 0 bases and J 5 bases, leaving 8 bases between the germline ends. Per the germline V gene, CDR1 is SGHRS and CDR2 is YFSETQ. The CDR3 loop is CASSLEFGTGELFF. In DNA, the CDR3 is TGCGCCAGCAGCTTGGAATTCGGGACCGGGGAGCTGTTTTTT.

The sample holds one count of this clone. The V gene is TRBV9, the J gene TRBJ2-7; the match to TRBD2 covers 9 bases. The germline V gene has CDR1 SGDLS and CDR2 YYNGEE. The CDR3 has 14 amino acids. The V and J ends lost 4 bases and 5 bases, in that order; junction bases with no gene match: 7. The CDR3 region has the DNA TGTGCCAGCAGCAATTCCGGGACTAGCCACGAGCAGTACTTC. It yields the protein CASSNSGTSHEQYF.

This rearrangement joins TRBV5-4 to TRBJ2-3; 9 nucleotides match TRBD1. The CDR3 loop spans 15 amino acids. From germline, CDR1 is SGHNT and CDR2 YYREEE (reference sequence). V lost 5 bases and J lost 2; bases outside the gene matches: 6. CDR3 sequence reads: CASRWGTGTTDTQYF. In nucleotides, the CDR3 is TGTGCCAGCAGGTGGGGGACAGGGACCACAGATACGCAGTATTTT.

The chain employs TRBV7-9 and TRBJ1-3, with D possibly being TRBD1 (5 bases). V was pared by 1 base and J by 0 bases, with 10 bases between. Germline CDR1 is SEHNR and CDR2 is FQNEAQ (reference sequence). The CDR3 is 16 amino acids. The CDR3 DNA reads TGTGCCAGCAGCTTAGGACAGACCCTCTCTGGAAACACCATATATTTT. Translated: CASSLGQTLSGNTIYF.

This clone showed up many times. The rearrangement uses TRBV15 and TRBJ1-1; 8 bases are shared with TRBD1. Trimming cost V 0 bases and J 5 bases; bases outside gene matches: 11. This CDR3 contains 17 residues. CDR1 and CDR2 (germline): LNHNV, YYDKDF (reference sequence). The CDR3 bases are TGTGCCACCAGCAGAGACAAGAATACAGGGGGAAGGACTGAAGCTTTCTTT. Translated, it gives CATSRDKNTGGRTEAFF.

This chain uses TRBV5-6 with TRBJ2-1, with D tentatively TRBD2 (5 bases). This CDR3 region has 15 residues. Per the germline V gene, CDR1 is SGHDT and CDR2 is YYEEEE. Trimming stripped 4 bases from V and 0 bases from J, with 11 bases between. The CDR3 DNA follows: TGTGCCAGCAGCGAGGACCGGGGCTCCTACAATGAGCAGTTCTTC. Residues: CASSEDRGSYNEQFF.

V is TRBV30 and J is TRBJ1-1; possible D gene TRBD1, 6 bases. Trimming stripped 0 bases from V and 5 bases from J, with 16 bases between. Per germline, CDR1 GTSNPN and CDR2 SVGIG (reference sequence). The CDR3 consists of 15 residues. In DNA, the CDR3 is TGTGCCTGGAGTGTAGGGTTGGCAGGGGCGACTGAAGCTTTCTTT. Protein: CAWSVGLAGATEAFF.

The chain links TRBV7-9 to TRBJ2-7; TRBD1 aligns across 9 bases. The V segment lost 7 bases and the J segment 4 bases; nucleotides outside the gene matches: 8. Germline V gives CDR1 SEHNR, CDR2 FQNEAQ (reference sequence). The CDR3 length is 14 residues. This CDR3 is CASTPDRGTYEQYF. The CDR3 DNA sequence: TGTGCCAGCACCCCGGACAGGGGAACGTACGAGCAGTACTTC.

The chain joins TRBV9 to TRBJ1-5, with TRBD1 matching over 7 bases. Germline V gene lookup returns CDR1 SGDLS and CDR2 YYNGEE. J was trimmed by 7 bases and V by 4 bases; bases with no gene match: 17. The CDR3 has 17 amino acids. In DNA, the CDR3 is TGTGCCAGCAGCCCACCGACAGGGACGTCCGGAAGCCAGCCCCAGCATTTT. Protein product: CASSPPTGTSGSQPQHF.

This chain links TRBV7-8 with TRBJ2-2; TRBD2 matches at 10 bases. Unmatched junction bases numbered 4, after V lost 7 bases and J lost 5 bases. The germline gives CDR1 SGHVS, CDR2 FQNEAQ. The CDR3 runs 14 residues. The CDR3 DNA follows: TGTGCCAGCATTAGCGGGGGGTCGACCGGGGAGCTGTTTTTT. It encodes CASISGGSTGELFF.

V is TRBV9 and J is TRBJ2-2, with TRBD1 as a possible D gene (6 bases). V was cut by 3 bases and J by 0 bases, with 12 bases left in between. The germline V gene has CDR1 SGDLS and CDR2 YYNGEE. The CDR3 spans 16 residues. CDR3 sequence reads: CASSAGTNPNTGELFF. The CDR3 nucleotides read TGTGCCAGCAGCGCCGGGACAAATCCGAACACCGGGGAGCTGTTTTTT.

The chain joins TRBV4-1 to TRBJ2-3, with D possibly being TRBD1 (6 bases). Per germline, CDR1 MGHRA and CDR2 YSYEKL. This CDR3 spans 16 amino acids. Trimming shortened V by 4 bases and J by 8 bases, and 22 bases separated the two germline ends. The CDR3 sequence: CASSPDGGLWGGTQYF. DNA of the CDR3: TGCGCCAGCAGCCCCGATGGGGGCCTCTGGGGCGGTACGCAGTATTTT.

V is TRBV25-1 and J is TRBJ2-5, with a tentative D call TRBD2 (6 bases). CDR1 is MGHDK and CDR2 is SYGVNS in the germline V gene. Trimming stripped 9 bases from V and 5 bases from J, with 16 bases between. The CDR3 runs to 13 residues. The CDR3 sequence: CASGGRLVETQYF. The CDR3 DNA is TGTGCCAGTGGAGGGAGGCTAGTGGAGACCCAGTACTTC.

The DNA of the CDR3 is TGTGCCAGTAGGATCGGCAATGAGCAGTTCTTC. As protein: CASRIGNEQFF. The chain joins TRBV19 to TRBJ2-1; D is ambiguous. The V and J ends lost 6 bases and 6 bases respectively, with 6 bases between them. Germline-derived CDR1 and CDR2 are LNHDA and SQIVND (reference sequence). The length of the CDR3 is 11 residues.

The chain links TRBV19 to TRBJ1-1; 7 nucleotides line up with TRBD1. This CDR3 is 15 amino acids long. Unmatched junction bases numbered 7, after V lost 6 bases and J lost 0 bases. CDR1 is LNHDA, CDR2 SQIVND, per germline (reference sequence). CDR3 nucleotide sequence: TGTGCCAGTAGGCGGGACAGTAACATGAACACTGAAGCTTTCTTT. Translating it yields CASRRDSNMNTEAFF.

J is TRBJ2-5 and V is TRBV7-2; TRBD2 matches at 9 bases. The CDR3 sequence is 14 residues long. CDR1 and CDR2 (germline): SGHTA, FQGNSA. The V gene end was trimmed by 4 bases and the J gene end by 5 bases; junction bases not matched to a gene: 5. DNA of the CDR3: TGTGCCAGCAGCTCTAGCGGGATTATTGAGACCCAGTACTTC. Protein sequence: CASSSSGIIETQYF. Full variable domain (outside the CDR3, taken from reference TRBV7-2 and TRBJ2-5): GAGVSQSPSNKVTEKGKDVELRCDPISGHTALYWYRQSLGQGLEFLIYFQGNSAPDKSGLPSDRFSAERTGGSVSTLTIQRTQQEDSAVYLCASSSSGIIETQYFGPGTRLLVL.

This chain joins TRBV6-2 or TRBV6-3 and TRBJ1-2; TRBD1 is a possible D gene (5 bases). The CDR3 covers 14 residues. Trimming pared 6 bases from V and 4 bases from J, leaving 15 bases between. CDR1 and CDR2 from the germline V gene are MNHEY and SVGEGT. CDR3 nucleotides: TGTGCCAGCAGCACGGACAACGAACCCTATGGCTACACCTTC. It encodes CASSTDNEPYGYTF.

The rearrangement joins TRBV6-5 to TRBJ2-7; possible D gene TRBD2, 6 bases. The V gene's germline CDR1 is MNHEY and CDR2 SVGAGI. The CDR3 length is 12 residues. V was clipped by 7 bases and J by 4 bases, with 11 bases between them. The CDR3 DNA is TGTGCCAGCAACCTGGGGGGATACGAGCAGTACTTC. It translates to CASNLGGYEQYF.

V is TRBV18 and J is TRBJ1-2; D is ambiguous. Germline CDR1 KGHSH, CDR2 LQKENI. This CDR3 region has 13 residues. V was trimmed by 2 bases and J by 8 bases, leaving 12 bases between them. CDR3 nucleotide sequence: TGTGCCAGCTCACCAACAGTGCCCGACGGCTACACCTTC. This translates into CASSPTVPDGYTF.

The rearrangement links TRBV10-1 to TRBJ2-7; 8 nucleotides line up with TRBD1. The CDR3 has 16 amino acids. Germline V gives CDR1 WNHNN, CDR2 SYGVQD (reference sequence). The junction had 11 bases not matched to a gene; V was cut back by 2 bases and J by 5 bases. The CDR3 here is CASSEGAGTGPHEQYF. The CDR3 DNA reads TGCGCCAGCAGTGAGGGCGCCGGGACAGGACCCCACGAGCAGTACTTC.